This T cell receptor (beta chain) was retrieved from a study of T cell responses to AZD1222 COVID-19 vaccine. Using immunoSEQ multiplex PCR, the repertoire was profiled, and TCRdb retains in-frame clones only, with some absent. The sample carries approximately 110,000 clones, about 85% recorded once. Study-wide results and limits: Unmutated variant regions reportedly attract nearly half of all spike-specific TCRs. Compared with day 0, the breadth and depth of the Spike-specific TCR repertoire rose significantly after two doses of AZD1222.

This clone showed up just once. Its antigen is unknown. Trimming pared 5 bases from V and 0 bases from J, leaving 14 bases between. The germline gives CDR1 GTSNPN, CDR2 SVGIG (reference sequence). The CDR3 runs to 15 residues. This chain links TRBV30 with TRBJ1-5; a possible D gene is TRBD1 (6 bases). The sequence came from an adult who received the AZD1222 COVID-19 vaccine. The material was peripheral blood, obtained 28 days after the second AZD1222 dose. CDR3 amino acids: CAWAPGAASNQPQHF. The CDR3 DNA sequence: TGTGCCTGGGCTCCAGGGGCCGCTAGCAATCAGCCCCAGCATTTT. The full variable domain, in which reference TRBV30 and TRBJ1-5 provide the parts outside the CDR3, is SQTIHQWPATLVQPVGSPLSLECTVEGTSNPNLYWYRQAAGRGLQLLFYSVGIGQISSEVPQNLSASRPQDRQFILSSKKLLLSDSGFYLCAWAPGAASNQPQHFGDGTRLSIL.